A single sample gave rise to the 18 T cell receptor beta chains below, sequenced in a study of blood T cell dynamics during melanoma immunotherapy. The sample's time point: pre-treatment baseline. The method was immunoSEQ multiplex PCR; TCRdb's version includes in-frame clones alone and lacks a portion of them. Of approximately 13,000 clones in the sample, 85% to 90% were seen once. Specimen: blood, collected from a patient treated with checkpoint blockade. These receptors were taken from a human donor with melanoma.

The chain carries TRBV9 and TRBJ2-1; a weak D match, TRBD1 (6 bases). Germline CDR1 SGDLS, CDR2 YYNGEE. This CDR3 spans 16 amino acids. Trimming took off 3 bases at V and 3 bases at J, with 16 bases between the two ends. As DNA, the CDR3 is TGTGCCAGCAGCGCCTCGGGCAGGGGCATCTACAATGAGCAGTTCTTC. Protein sequence: CASSASGRGIYNEQFF.

The V and J genes are TRBV19 and TRBJ1-1; TRBD1 agrees at 9 bases. The CDR3 has 15 amino acids. In germline, CDR1 is LNHDA, CDR2 SQIVND (reference sequence). V lost 4 bases and J lost 1; bases outside the gene matches: 4. The CDR3 protein is CASSKQGAANTEAFF. CDR3 DNA sequence: TGTGCCAGTAGTAAACAGGGGGCGGCGAACACTGAAGCTTTCTTT.

Only one count was recorded for this clone. The chain has TRBV5-1 and TRBJ2-7; TRBD1 agrees at 10 bases. Germline lookup yields CDR1 SGHRS and CDR2 YFSETQ. Germline trimming cut 7 bases from V and 7 bases from J; bases unmatched to any gene: 8. The CDR3 spans 13 residues. The DNA of the CDR3 is TGCGCCAGCCGGGACAGGGGAAATGGGGAGCAGTACTTC. It yields the protein CASRDRGNGEQYF.

In nucleotides, the CDR3 is TGCGCCAGCAGCCCCGGACAGGGAGGACAGCCCCAGCATTTT. It translates to CASSPGQGGQPQHF. This chain joins TRBV4-1 and TRBJ1-5, with 8 positions matching TRBD1. Trimming took 4 bases from V and 7 from J; bases not matched to a gene: 6. Germline assignment: CDR1 MGHRA and CDR2 YSYEKL. The CDR3 extends over 14 amino acids.

The chain recombines TRBV5-6 with TRBJ2-5, with 9 bases aligning to TRBD2. The CDR3 spans 14 residues. J lost 3 bases, V lost 2 bases, and 2 bases had no gene match. CDR1 SGHDT and CDR2 YYEEEE come from the germline V gene. CDR3 DNA sequence: TGTGCCAGCAGCTTACTAGCGGGTGAAGAGACCCAGTACTTC. Translation: CASSLLAGEETQYF.

J is TRBJ2-5 and V is TRBV6-1, with 7 bases fitting TRBD1. This CDR3 contains 15 residues. Germline V gene data show CDR1 as MNHNS and CDR2 as SASEGT. V lost 4 bases, J lost 4 bases, and 9 bases stayed unmatched. The DNA of the CDR3 is TGTGCCAGCAGTGTCACACAGGGGATGTCAGAGACCCAGTACTTC. This sequence encodes CASSVTQGMSETQYF.

The V call is TRBV19, the J call TRBJ1-1; D is unclear. V was trimmed by 7 bases and J by 8 bases, leaving 20 bases between them. Germline values: CDR1 LNHDA, CDR2 SQIVND (reference sequence). The CDR3 sequence is 14 residues long. CDR3 coding DNA: TGTGCCAGTAAAACGTCGGGAAGGGCACCCGAAGCTTTCTTT. Its translation is CASKTSGRAPEAFF.

The DNA of the CDR3 is TGCGCCAGCAGCTGGGGGGCAGGGGAAAGCTACGAGCAGTACTTC. Residues: CASSWGAGESYEQYF. The V gene is TRBV4-3, the J gene TRBJ2-7; the D gene could be TRBD1 or TRBD2 (6 bases each). Per germline, CDR1 LGHNA and CDR2 YSLEER. The V end lost 5 bases, the J end lost 3 bases, and 17 bases lay between the germline ends. The CDR3 loop spans 15 amino acids.

This chain links TRBV21-1 with TRBJ1-6; the table calls TRBD1, which could not be checked here. TRBV21-1 is classified as a pseudogene. The CDR3 has 17 residues. CDR3 bases: TGTGCCAGCAGCAAAGAGTTTTGGGACAGGGATAATTCACCCCTCCACTTT. Its translation is CASSKEFWDRDNSPLHF.

The V and J genes are TRBV21-1 and TRBJ2-5; the tabulated D call, TRBD1, remains unverified against the DNA. TRBV21-1 corresponds to a pseudogene. The CDR3 runs 18 residues. CDR3 residues: CASTLGSPRDRGQETQYF. For the CDR3, the DNA is TGTGCCAGCACCTTAGGATCCCCCCGGGACAGGGGTCAAGAGACCCAGTACTTC.

J is TRBJ1-1 and V is TRBV27, with 7 bases identical to TRBD1. This CDR3 contains 13 residues. Per germline, CDR1 MNHEY and CDR2 SMNVEV (reference sequence). V shed 5 bases, J shed 8 bases, and the junction held 8 bases outside the gene matches. The CDR3, as DNA: TGTGCCAGCAGTCCCGACAGGGTTAGGGAAGCTTTCTTT. This translates into CASSPDRVREAFF.

V gene TRBV11-3 combines with J gene TRBJ2-5; no reliable D call. CDR3 length equals 13 residues. Germline V CDR1 and CDR2: SGHNT, YENEEA. V was shortened by 3 bases and J by 1 base, with 6 bases between the two germline ends. CDR3 loop: CASSLNPQETQYF. CDR3 nucleotide sequence: TGTGCCAGCAGCTTGAACCCCCAAGAGACCCAGTACTTC.

V is TRBV7-3 and J is TRBJ2-3; D is unresolved. The length of the CDR3 is 13 residues. The germline CDR1 and CDR2 sequences are SGHTA and FQGTGA. The V end was cut by 1 base, the J end by 2 bases, with 4 bases between. CDR3 region: CASSLIVTDTQYF. CDR3 coding DNA: TGTGCCAGCAGCTTAATTGTCACAGATACGCAGTATTTT.

A few counts support this clone. The genes are TRBV27 and TRBJ1-1; D is unclear. Per the germline V gene, CDR1 is MNHEY and CDR2 is SMNVEV (reference sequence). V gave up 5 bases and J gave up 1 base, with 8 bases separating them. The CDR3 contains 13 residues. The CDR3 region has the DNA TGTGCCAGCAGTCCGTACGCGAACACTGAAGCTTTCTTT. It specifies CASSPYANTEAFF.

This clone has a single count. The CDR3 loop is CASIPRERTEAFF. CDR3 in DNA: TGTGCCAGTATCCCCAGGGAGAGGACTGAAGCTTTCTTT. The chain employs TRBV19 and TRBJ1-1, with D possibly matching TRBD1 (5 bases). Trimming took 7 bases from V and 5 from J, leaving 14 bases between them. CDR3 length: 13 amino acids. CDR1 is LNHDA and CDR2 is SQIVND in the germline V gene (reference sequence). Full variable domain (outside the CDR3, taken from reference TRBV19 and TRBJ1-1): DGGITQSPKYLFRKEGQNVTLSCEQNLNHDAMYWYRQDPGQGLRLIYYSQIVNDFQKGDIAEGYSVSREKKESFPLTVTSAQKNPTAFYLCASIPRERTEAFFGQGTRLTVV.

The CDR3 region is CASSRRAGKQHF. For the CDR3, the DNA is TGTGCCAGCAGCCGGAGAGCCGGGAAACAGCATTTT. The rearrangement joins TRBV5-8 to TRBJ1-5, with D hard to call. The CDR3 length is 12 residues. The ends were cut back, 4 bases at V and 13 bases at J, with 15 bases in the middle. Germline V gene lookup returns CDR1 SGHTS and CDR2 YDEGEE. The variable domain in full, with the rest retrieved from reference TRBV5-8 and TRBJ1-5, is EAGVTQSPTHLIKTRGQQATLRCSPISGHTSVYWYQQALGLGLQFLLWYDEGEERNRGNFPPRFSGRQFPNYSSELNVNALELEDSALYLCASSRRAGKQHFGDGTRLSIL.

The rearrangement links TRBV5-4 to TRBJ1-3; D perhaps matches TRBD1 (5 bases). Trimming removed 4 bases from V and 0 bases from J, with 17 bases in between. The V gene's germline CDR1 is SGHNT and CDR2 YYREEE (reference sequence). The CDR3 is 17 amino acids. CDR3 nucleotide sequence: TGTGCCAGCAGCCCGGGAGTGGGGCCCTTCTCTGGAAACACCATATATTTT. Translated: CASSPGVGPFSGNTIYF.

The chain carries TRBV5-6 and TRBJ2-1, with 7 positions matching TRBD1. The J segment lost 4 bases and the V segment lost 1 base, leaving 8 bases of the junction unmatched. There are 16 residues in the CDR3. Germline V CDR1 and CDR2: SGHDT, YYEEEE. CDR3 protein: CASSLQGRGFYNEQFF. CDR3 coding DNA: TGTGCCAGCAGCTTGCAGGGCAGGGGGTTTTACAATGAGCAGTTCTTC.